Listed here are 12 T cell receptor beta chains from one sample, sequenced in a study of blood T cell repertoires in COVID-19. The data were produced by immunoSEQ multiplex PCR, yet TCRdb's version contains in-frame clones alone and is incomplete. The sample has about 49,000 clones; approximately 86% are singletons. The sequencing input was peripheral blood. The receptors derive from a human donor in a cohort sampled during active COVID-19.

Only a few counts were recorded for this clone. The chain employs TRBV2 and TRBJ2-7; D remains ambiguous. This CDR3 has 13 residues. Germline V lookup: CDR1 SNHLY, CDR2 FYNNEI. V was clipped by 3 bases and J by 4 bases, with 10 bases between them. CDR3 residues: CASSEQLLYEQYF. As DNA, the CDR3 is TGTGCCAGCAGTGAGCAGTTACTATACGAGCAGTACTTC. The full variable domain, its missing parts supplied by reference TRBV2 and TRBJ2-7, is EPEVTQTPSHQVTQMGQEVILRCVPISNHLYFYWYRQILGQKVEFLVSFYNNEISEKSEIFDDQFSVERPDGSNFTLKIRSTKLEDSAMYFCASSEQLLYEQYFGPGTRLTVT.

V is TRBV3-1 (or the pseudogene TRBV3-2) and J is TRBJ1-5; 8 positions match TRBD1. The germline gives CDR1 LGHDT, CDR2 YNNKEL (reference sequence). J lost 7 bases, V lost 7 bases, and 3 bases had no gene match. The CDR3 spans 12 residues. CDR3 in DNA: TGTGCCAGCAACACAGGGGGACAGCCCCAGCATTTT. As protein: CASNTGGQPQHF.

This clone turned up a few times. This rearrangement joins TRBV28 to TRBJ2-4; 9 positions match TRBD2. With 5 bases clipped from V and 1 base from J, the junction kept 3 bases outside the gene matches. This CDR3 contains 15 residues. Looked up from germline, CDR1 is MDHEN and CDR2 is SYDVKM. CDR3: CASSGGLAAKNIQYF. CDR3 DNA sequence: TGTGCCAGCAGTGGAGGACTAGCGGCCAAAAACATTCAGTACTTC.

The genes are TRBV6-5 and TRBJ1-2, with D tentatively TRBD1 (5 bases). Germline loops: CDR1 MNHEY, CDR2 SVGAGI. V lost 6 bases to trimming and J lost 2 bases, with 10 bases between them. This CDR3 spans 13 amino acids. As DNA, the CDR3 is TGTGCCAGCAGCCTGACAGTGAACTATGGCTACACCTTC. Protein sequence: CASSLTVNYGYTF.

The J gene is TRBJ2-3, the V gene TRBV7-2; TRBD2 matches at 8 bases. Germline-derived CDR1 and CDR2 are SGHTA and FQGNSA. V lost 4 bases to trimming and J lost 8 bases; unmatched junction nucleotides: 11. The CDR3 loop spans 15 amino acids. CDR3 nucleotides: TGTGCCAGCAGCTCACAAGCGGGGGCGGGGGGTACGCAGTATTTT. Protein: CASSSQAGAGGTQYF.

The V and J genes are TRBV4-1 and TRBJ2-7; TRBD1 matches 11 bases. Germline CDR1 is MGHRA and CDR2 is YSYEKL. With V trimmed by 2 bases and J by 4 bases, 4 bases remained unmatched. The CDR3 totals 15 residues. Here the CDR3 reads CASSQRTGGPYEQYF. The CDR3 DNA sequence: TGCGCCAGCAGCCAAAGGACAGGGGGCCCTTACGAGCAGTACTTC.

V and J are TRBV2 and TRBJ2-3; the match to TRBD2 covers 10 bases. The V and J ends lost 4 bases and 0 bases, in that order; junction bases with no gene match: 4. CDR3 length: 16 residues. Germline assignment: CDR1 SNHLY and CDR2 FYNNEI. The CDR3 loop reads CASSGSGGASTDTQYF. The CDR3 coding sequence is TGTGCCAGCAGTGGCAGCGGGGGGGCCAGCACAGATACGCAGTATTTT.

Regarding this clone: An end of the junction does not agree with germline; a read error may underlie this. The V call is TRBV7-9, the J call TRBJ2-1, with D possibly being TRBD2 (7 bases). Germline assignment: CDR1 SEHNR and CDR2 FQNEAQ (reference sequence). The CDR3 extends over 15 amino acids. CDR3 sequence (DNA): TGCGCCAGCAGCTTAGTAGGGGGGGCAGGGAATGAGCAGTTCTTC. Its protein is CASSLVGGAGNEQFF.

The V and J genes are TRBV7-9 and TRBJ2-3; 8 bases align to TRBD1. V lost 2 bases and J lost 3; bases outside the gene matches: 7. Germline CDR1 reads SEHNR; CDR2 reads FQNEAQ (reference sequence). This CDR3 is built from 16 residues. In DNA, the CDR3 is TGTGCCAGCAGCTTACAACCGACAGGGGTGACAGATACGCAGTATTTT. This gives the protein CASSLQPTGVTDTQYF.

The rearrangement uses TRBV7-3 and TRBJ2-3, with TRBD1 matching over 8 bases. The germline gives CDR1 SGHTA, CDR2 FQGTGA. The CDR3 is 13 amino acids. Losses at the gene ends were 5 bases for V and 6 bases for J; bases not matched to a gene: 4. This CDR3 is CASSLDRVDTQYF. The CDR3 bases are TGTGCCAGCAGCCTGGACAGGGTTGATACGCAGTATTTT.

The chain links TRBV11-1 to TRBJ1-2, with D maybe TRBD1 (5 bases). CDR3 length equals 13 residues. The germline V gene has CDR1 SGHAT and CDR2 FQDESV (reference sequence). V lost 8 bases, J lost 8 bases, and 18 bases lay in between. CDR3 nucleotide sequence: TGTGCCAGCTCCGCGGCGGCAGGGCGCGGCTACACCTTC. Its protein is CASSAAAGRGYTF.

This clone was seen only a few times. The rearrangement joins TRBV7-8 to TRBJ2-7; 7 bases line up with TRBD2. Germline V gene lookup returns CDR1 SGHVS and CDR2 FQNEAQ. This CDR3 has 15 amino acids. V was pared by 0 bases and J by 1 base, with 3 bases of the junction left unmatched. The chain's CDR3 is CASSLALGGSYEQYF. The CDR3 region has the DNA TGTGCCAGCAGCTTAGCGCTGGGGGGGTCCTACGAGCAGTACTTC.